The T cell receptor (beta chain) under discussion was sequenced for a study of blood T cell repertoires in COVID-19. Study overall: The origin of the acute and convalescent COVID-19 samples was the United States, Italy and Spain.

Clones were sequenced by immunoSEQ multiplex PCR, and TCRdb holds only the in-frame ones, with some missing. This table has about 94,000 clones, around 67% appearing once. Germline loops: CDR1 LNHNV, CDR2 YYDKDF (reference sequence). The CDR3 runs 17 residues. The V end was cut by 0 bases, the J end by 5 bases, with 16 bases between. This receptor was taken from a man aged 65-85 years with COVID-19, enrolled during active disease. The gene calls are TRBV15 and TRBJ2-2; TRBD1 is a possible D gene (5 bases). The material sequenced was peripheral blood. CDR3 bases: TGTGCCACCAGCAGAGATTATTCGACAGTGCCAACCGGGGAGCTGTTTTTT. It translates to CATSRDYSTVPTGELFF.